The following is a TCR beta chain sequence with its context. What it recognizes is unknown. V dropped 5 bases and J dropped 4 bases, with 11 bases sitting between them. Germline V gives CDR1 SGHVS, CDR2 FQNEAQ. This CDR3 has 13 amino acids. Adults of Caucasian background living in Nashville, Tennessee made up all donors. This entry is derived from a study of shared clonotypes between healthy human individuals. Study-level points and caveats: Clonotype sharing across donors was expected to vary with sequencing depth. Genetic and exposure-history diversity was limited by the few donors.

Sequencing used immunoSEQ multiplex PCR; TCRdb keeps in-frame clones, though not all of them. The sample gives approximately 510,000 clones, 70% to 80% of which show up once; around 13% is in the top ten. The sequence derives from a woman aged 35 to 49 in good health. Some clones in this sample may be carry-over from other donors' samples. The J gene is TRBJ2-5, the V gene TRBV7-8; D unresolved. Sequencing used PBMCs. The CDR3 loop reads CASSQLIGETQYF. CDR3 nucleotides: TGTGCCAGCAGCCAACTGATAGGAGAGACCCAGTACTTC. The full variable domain, its missing parts supplied by reference TRBV7-8 and TRBJ2-5, is GAGVSQSPRYKVAKRGQDVALRCDPISGHVSLFWYQQALGQGPEFLTYFQNEAQLDKSGLPSDRFFAERPEGSVSTLKIQRTQQEDSAVYLCASSQLIGETQYFGPGTRLLVL.